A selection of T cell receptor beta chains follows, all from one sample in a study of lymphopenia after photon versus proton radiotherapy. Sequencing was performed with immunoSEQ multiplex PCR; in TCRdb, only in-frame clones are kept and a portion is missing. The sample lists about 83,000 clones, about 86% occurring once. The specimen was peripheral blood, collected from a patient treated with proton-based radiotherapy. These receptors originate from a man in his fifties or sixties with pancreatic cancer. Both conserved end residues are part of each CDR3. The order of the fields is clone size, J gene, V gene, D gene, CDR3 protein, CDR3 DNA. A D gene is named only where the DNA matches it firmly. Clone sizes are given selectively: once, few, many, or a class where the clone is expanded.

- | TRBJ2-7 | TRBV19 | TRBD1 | CASSRGQSSYEQYF | TGTGCCAGTAGTAGGGGACAGAGCTCCTACGAGCAGTACTTC
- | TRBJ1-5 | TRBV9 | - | CASSAGTNNQPQHF | TGTGCCAGCAGCGCAGGGACGAATAATCAGCCCCAGCATTTT
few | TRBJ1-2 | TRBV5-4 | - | CASSPDWALGYGYTF | TGTGCCAGCAGCCCGGACTGGGCCTTGGGCTATGGCTACACCTTC
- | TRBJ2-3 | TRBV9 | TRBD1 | CASSVAGGQGGSDTQYF | TGTGCCAGCAGCGTAGCTGGCGGACAGGGGGGCTCGGATACGCAGTATTTT
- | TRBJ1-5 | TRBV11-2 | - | CASSLGLNQPQHF | TGTGCCAGCAGCTTAGGCCTGAATCAGCCCCAGCATTTT
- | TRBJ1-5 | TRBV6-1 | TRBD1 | CASGDRVGQPQHF | TGTGCCAGCGGAGACAGGGTGGGTCAGCCCCAGCATTTT
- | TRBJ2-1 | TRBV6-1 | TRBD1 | CASTRTGINEQFF | TGTGCCAGTACTAGGACAGGTATCAATGAGCAGTTCTTC
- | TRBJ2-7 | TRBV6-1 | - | CASSPGFGQTYEQYF | TGTGCCAGCAGCCCCGGGTTTGGGCAAACCTACGAGCAGTACTTC
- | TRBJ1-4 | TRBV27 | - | CASRLGTRNEKLFF | TGTGCCAGCAGGTTGGGGACTCGTAATGAAAAACTGTTTTTT
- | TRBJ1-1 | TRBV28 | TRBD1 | CASNVGGDRVAAFF | TGTGCCAGCAATGTAGGGGGCGACAGGGTAGCTGCTTTCTTT
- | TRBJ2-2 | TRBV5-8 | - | CASSSQRVANTGELFF | TGTGCCAGCAGCTCGCAGAGGGTAGCGAACACCGGGGAGCTGTTTTTT
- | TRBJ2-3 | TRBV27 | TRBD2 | CASSPTTSGTDTQYF | TGTGCCAGCAGTCCGACCACTAGCGGCACAGATACGCAGTATTTT
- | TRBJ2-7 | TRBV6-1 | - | CASSEGVYEQYF | TGTGCCAGCAGTGAAGGGGTCTACGAGCAGTACTTC
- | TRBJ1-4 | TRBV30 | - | CAWSVDHRGEKLFF | TGTGCCTGGAGTGTAGACCATAGGGGTGAAAAACTGTTTTTT